This TCR beta chain was identified during a study of CD8 T cells in Susac syndrome. Study context: Susac syndrome patients were untreated, on corticosteroids with some adding intravenous immunoglobulin, or on intravenous immunoglobulin only.

Isolation of CD8+ and CD4+ T cells was performed negatively, whereas enrichment of TEMRA cells was done by FACS. Germline V gives CDR1 LGHDT, CDR2 YNNKEL (reference sequence). V lost 5 bases and J 1 base, leaving 12 bases between the germline ends. This CDR3 contains 15 residues. cDNA came from approximately 0.5 to 1 ug RNA primed by random hexamers. The immunoSEQ assay covered 54 Vbeta and 13 Jbeta segments for CDR3. Via MiXCR, TCRdb re-called the immunoSEQ multiplex PCR reads, giving one row per CDR3 protein. Here the sample spans about 180,000 distinct CDR3 sequences, approximately 94% being singletons.

This chain joins TRBV3-1 and TRBJ1-5; D unresolved. Specimen: CD4+ T cells from PBMCs. The receptor was isolated from a human donor with Susac syndrome. The CDR3 bases are TGTGCCAGCAGCTCAACTCGGGAGAGCAATCAGCCCCAGCATTTT. Its protein product is CASSSTRESNQPQHF.